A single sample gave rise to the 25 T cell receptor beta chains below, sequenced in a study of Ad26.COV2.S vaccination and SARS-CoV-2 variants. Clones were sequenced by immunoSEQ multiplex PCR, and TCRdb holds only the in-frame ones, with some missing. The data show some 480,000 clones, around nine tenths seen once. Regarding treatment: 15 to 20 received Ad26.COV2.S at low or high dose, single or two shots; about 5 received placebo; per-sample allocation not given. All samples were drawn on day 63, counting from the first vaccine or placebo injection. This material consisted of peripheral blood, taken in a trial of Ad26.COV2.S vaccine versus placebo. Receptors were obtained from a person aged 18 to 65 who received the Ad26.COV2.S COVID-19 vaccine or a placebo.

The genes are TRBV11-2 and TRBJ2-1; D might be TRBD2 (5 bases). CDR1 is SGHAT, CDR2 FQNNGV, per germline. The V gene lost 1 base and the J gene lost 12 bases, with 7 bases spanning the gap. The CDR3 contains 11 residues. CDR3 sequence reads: CASSLGGGQFF. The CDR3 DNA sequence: TGTGCCAGCAGCTTAGGAGGAGGGCAGTTCTTC.

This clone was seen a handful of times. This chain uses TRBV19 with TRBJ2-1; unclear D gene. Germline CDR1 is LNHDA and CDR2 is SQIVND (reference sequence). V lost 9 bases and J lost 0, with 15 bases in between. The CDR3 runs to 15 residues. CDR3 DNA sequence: TGTGCCAGCTCCCTCACCGGAGTCTCCTACAATGAGCAGTTCTTC. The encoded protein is CASSLTGVSYNEQFF.

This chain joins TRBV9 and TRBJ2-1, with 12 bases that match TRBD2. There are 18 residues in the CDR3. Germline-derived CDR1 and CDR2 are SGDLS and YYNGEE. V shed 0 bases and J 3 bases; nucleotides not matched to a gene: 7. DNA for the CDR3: TGTGCCAGCAGCGTAGCTACCGGACTAGCGGGGAACTACAATGAGCAGTTCTTC. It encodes CASSVATGLAGNYNEQFF.

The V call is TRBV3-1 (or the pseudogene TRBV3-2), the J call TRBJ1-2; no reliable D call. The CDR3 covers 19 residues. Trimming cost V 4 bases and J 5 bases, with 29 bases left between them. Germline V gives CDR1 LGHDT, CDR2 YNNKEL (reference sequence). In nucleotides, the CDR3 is TGTGCCAGCAGCCCCCCGGTTGGGCAGGTGGGGTCCCGCTCTTATGGCTACACCTTC. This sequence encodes CASSPPVGQVGSRSYGYTF.

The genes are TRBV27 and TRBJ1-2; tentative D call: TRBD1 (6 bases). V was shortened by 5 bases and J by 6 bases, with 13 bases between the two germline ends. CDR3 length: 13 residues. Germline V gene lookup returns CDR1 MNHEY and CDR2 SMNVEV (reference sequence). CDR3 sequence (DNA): TGTGCCAGCAGTCACAGGGTACTGAATGGCTACACCTTC. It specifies CASSHRVLNGYTF.

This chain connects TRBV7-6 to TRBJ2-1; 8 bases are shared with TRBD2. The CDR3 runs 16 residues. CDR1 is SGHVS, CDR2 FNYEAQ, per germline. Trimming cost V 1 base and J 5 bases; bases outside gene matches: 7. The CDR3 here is CASSLVASGLNNEQFF. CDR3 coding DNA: TGTGCCAGCAGCTTAGTAGCTAGCGGGTTGAACAATGAGCAGTTCTTC.

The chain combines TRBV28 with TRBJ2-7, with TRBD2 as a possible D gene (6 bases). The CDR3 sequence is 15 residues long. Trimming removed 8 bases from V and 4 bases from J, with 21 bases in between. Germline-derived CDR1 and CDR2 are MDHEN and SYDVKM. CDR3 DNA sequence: TGTGCCAGCGAGGATGGGGGGTCGGGAAGGTACGAGCAGTACTTC. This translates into CASEDGGSGRYEQYF.

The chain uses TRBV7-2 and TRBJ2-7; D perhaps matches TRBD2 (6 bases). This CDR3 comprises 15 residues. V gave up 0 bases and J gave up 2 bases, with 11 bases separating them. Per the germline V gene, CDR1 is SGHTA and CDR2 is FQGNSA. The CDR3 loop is CASSLAGRGTYEQYF. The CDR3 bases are TGTGCCAGCAGCTTAGCGGGACGGGGGACCTACGAGCAGTACTTC.

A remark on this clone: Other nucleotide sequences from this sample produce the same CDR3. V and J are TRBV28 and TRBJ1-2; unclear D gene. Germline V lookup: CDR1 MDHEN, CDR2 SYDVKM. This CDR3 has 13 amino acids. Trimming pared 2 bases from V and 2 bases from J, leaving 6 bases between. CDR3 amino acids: CASSLGQNYGYTF. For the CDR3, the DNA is TGTGCCAGCAGTTTAGGCCAGAACTATGGCTACACCTTC.

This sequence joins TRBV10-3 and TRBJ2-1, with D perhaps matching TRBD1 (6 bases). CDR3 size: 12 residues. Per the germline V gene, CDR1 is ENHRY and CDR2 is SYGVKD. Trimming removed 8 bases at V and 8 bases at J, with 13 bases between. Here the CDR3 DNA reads TGTGCCATCGCCCAGGGGTTTTATGAGCAGTTCTTC. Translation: CAIAQGFYEQFF.

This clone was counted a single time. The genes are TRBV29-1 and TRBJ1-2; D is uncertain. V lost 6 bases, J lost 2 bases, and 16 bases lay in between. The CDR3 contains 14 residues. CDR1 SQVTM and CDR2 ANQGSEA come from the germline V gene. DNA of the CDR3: TGCAGCGTCATCGGGCCCAGACCCAACTATGGCTACACCTTC. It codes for CSVIGPRPNYGYTF.

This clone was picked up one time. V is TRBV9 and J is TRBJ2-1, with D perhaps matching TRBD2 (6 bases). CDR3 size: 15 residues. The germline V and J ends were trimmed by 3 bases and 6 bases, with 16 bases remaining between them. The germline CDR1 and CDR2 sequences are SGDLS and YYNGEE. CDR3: CASSASAQTFNEQFF. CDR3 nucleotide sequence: TGTGCCAGCAGCGCTAGCGCGCAGACCTTCAATGAGCAGTTCTTC.

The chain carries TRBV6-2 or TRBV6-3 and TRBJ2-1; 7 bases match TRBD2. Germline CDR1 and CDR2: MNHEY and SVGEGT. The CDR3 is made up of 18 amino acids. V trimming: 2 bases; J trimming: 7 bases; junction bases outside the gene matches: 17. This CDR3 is CASSYGGWASGISNEQFF. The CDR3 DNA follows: TGTGCCAGCAGTTACGGAGGCTGGGCCAGCGGGATCTCGAATGAGCAGTTCTTC.

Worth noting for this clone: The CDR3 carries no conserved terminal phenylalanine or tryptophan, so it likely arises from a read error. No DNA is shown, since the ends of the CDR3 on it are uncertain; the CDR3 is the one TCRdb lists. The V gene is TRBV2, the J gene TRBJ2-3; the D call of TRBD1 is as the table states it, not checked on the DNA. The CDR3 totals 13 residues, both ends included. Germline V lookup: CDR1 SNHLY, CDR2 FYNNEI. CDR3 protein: CASSETQGQVFEL.

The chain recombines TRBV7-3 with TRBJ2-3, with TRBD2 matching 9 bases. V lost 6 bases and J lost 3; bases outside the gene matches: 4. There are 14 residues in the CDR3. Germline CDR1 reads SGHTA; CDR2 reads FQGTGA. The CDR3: CASSSTSGTDTQYF. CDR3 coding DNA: TGTGCCAGCAGTTCAACTAGCGGGACAGATACGCAGTATTTT.

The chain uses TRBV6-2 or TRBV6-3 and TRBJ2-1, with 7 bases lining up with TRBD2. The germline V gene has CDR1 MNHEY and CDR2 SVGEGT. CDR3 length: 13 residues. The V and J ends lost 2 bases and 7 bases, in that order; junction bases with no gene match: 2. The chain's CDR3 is CASSYAGRNEQFF. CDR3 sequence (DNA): TGTGCCAGCAGTTACGCCGGGAGGAATGAGCAGTTCTTC.

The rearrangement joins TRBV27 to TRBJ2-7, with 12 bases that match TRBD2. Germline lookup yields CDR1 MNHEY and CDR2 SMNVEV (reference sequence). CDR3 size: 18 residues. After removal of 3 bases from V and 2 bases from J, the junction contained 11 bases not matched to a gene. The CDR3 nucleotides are TGTGCCAGCAGTTTTTTTGCTAGCGGGAGGGGGATCCCCTACGAGCAGTACTTC. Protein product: CASSFFASGRGIPYEQYF.

This CDR3 is CASLGGGKNQPQHF. The DNA for the CDR3 is TGTGCCAGCCTAGGGGGAGGAAAGAATCAGCCCCAGCATTTT. The genes are TRBV28 and TRBJ1-5; tentatively, D is TRBD1 (6 bases). Trimming pared 8 bases from V and 4 bases from J, leaving 15 bases between. Germline CDR1 and CDR2: MDHEN and SYDVKM. CDR3 length: 14 residues.

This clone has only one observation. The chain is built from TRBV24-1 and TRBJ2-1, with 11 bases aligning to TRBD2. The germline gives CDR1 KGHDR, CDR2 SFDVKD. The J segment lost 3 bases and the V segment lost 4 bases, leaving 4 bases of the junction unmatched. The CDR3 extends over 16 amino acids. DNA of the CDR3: TGTGCCACCAGTGACTCGGGACTAGCGGACTACAATGAGCAGTTCTTC. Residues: CATSDSGLADYNEQFF.

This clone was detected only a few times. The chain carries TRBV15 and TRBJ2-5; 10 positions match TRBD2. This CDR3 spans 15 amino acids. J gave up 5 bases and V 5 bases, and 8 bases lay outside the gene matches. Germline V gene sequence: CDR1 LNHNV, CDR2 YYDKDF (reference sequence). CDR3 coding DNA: TGTGCCACCAGCGAAGCGGGAGGGCCCGAGGAGACCCAGTACTTC. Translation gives CATSEAGGPEETQYF.

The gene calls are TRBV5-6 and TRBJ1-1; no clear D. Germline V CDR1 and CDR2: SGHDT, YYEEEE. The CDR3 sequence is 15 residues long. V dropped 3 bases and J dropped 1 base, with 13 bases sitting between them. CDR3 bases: TGTGCCAGCAGCTACATTAATAAGAGGAACACTGAAGCTTTCTTT. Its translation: CASSYINKRNTEAFF.

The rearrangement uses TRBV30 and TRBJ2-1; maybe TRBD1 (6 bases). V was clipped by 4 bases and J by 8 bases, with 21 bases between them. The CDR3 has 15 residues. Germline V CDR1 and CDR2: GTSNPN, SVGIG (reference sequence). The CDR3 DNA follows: TGTGCCTGGAATCGTGGGACATCCTCTTACGATGAGCAGTTCTTC. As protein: CAWNRGTSSYDEQFF.

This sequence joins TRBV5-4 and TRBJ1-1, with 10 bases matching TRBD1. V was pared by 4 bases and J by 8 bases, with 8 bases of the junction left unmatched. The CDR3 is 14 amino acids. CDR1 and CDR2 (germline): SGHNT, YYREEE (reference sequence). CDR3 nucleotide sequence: TGTGCCAGCAGCGCGGGACAGGGGAGGGCCGAAGCTTTCTTT. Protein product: CASSAGQGRAEAFF.

CDR3 loop: CASNSYSQGLDTEAFF. In DNA, the CDR3 is TGTGCCAGCAACAGTTACTCACAGGGGTTGGACACTGAAGCTTTCTTT. The gene calls are TRBV6-6 and TRBJ1-1, with 7 nucleotides matching TRBD1. V lost 7 bases, J lost 3 bases, and 14 bases stayed unmatched. The CDR3 is 16 residues long. Germline V lookup: CDR1 MNHNY, CDR2 SVGAGI (reference sequence).

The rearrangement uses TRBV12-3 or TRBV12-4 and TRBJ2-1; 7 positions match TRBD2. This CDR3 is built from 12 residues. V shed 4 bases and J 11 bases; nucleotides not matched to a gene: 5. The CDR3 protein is CASSYGTTKQFF. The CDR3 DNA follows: TGTGCCAGCAGTTACGGGACTACCAAGCAGTTCTTC.